This entry concerns a single T cell receptor beta chain. Sequencing used immunoSEQ multiplex PCR; TCRdb keeps in-frame clones, though not all of them. The table records 18,000 or so clones, around 86% of them present only once. This sample was taken from a study of OX40 agonist ivuxolimab in advanced cancers. Across the study: Ivuxolimab, an agonistic anti-OX40 (CD134) antibody, was given to patients.

This CDR3 region has 14 residues. Germline trimming cut 6 bases from V and 6 bases from J; bases unmatched to any gene: 7. Germline CDR1 reads MNHEY; CDR2 reads SVGAGI. The chain recombines TRBV6-5 with TRBJ2-1, with 8 bases aligning to TRBD2. This clonotype was sampled from an adult with an advanced solid tumor such as melanoma, head and neck, liver or kidney cancer. Sequencing was performed on CD4+ or CD8+ T cells sorted from blood, taken in a trial of the OX40 agonist ivuxolimab. CDR3 in DNA: TGTGCCAGCAGAAGCGGGAGCTTCTTCAATGAGCAGTTCTTC. The encoded protein is CASRSGSFFNEQFF.